This T cell receptor (beta chain) was obtained from a study of blood T cell repertoires in COVID-19 (TCRdb year 2020). Study-level background: Samples from collaborators originated in the United States, Italy and Spain and spanned both the acute and convalescent phases of COVID-19. The sample metadata nearly always contained a de-identified subject ID, COVID-19 status, age in years and sex. The material from the prospective study consisted of cDNA or gDNA derived from T cells, B-cell-depleted T cells, or PBMCs. The samples were drawn from two sources: the first 160 participants of the ongoing ImmuneRACE study, and 1,254 subjects contributed by 6 global collaborators. The repertoires were released in a freely available public database meant as a resource for research on the immune response to SARS-CoV-2. The dataset comprised deeply sampled blood TCRbeta repertoires from subjects exposed to, actively infected with, or recovered from COVID-19. Where available, HLA class I and class II types were taken from metadata supplied by the sample provider and were not determined by assay-based typing.

TCRbeta CDR3 regions were amplified from genomic DNA using the immunoSEQ Assay, a bias-controlled multiplex PCR. As for how the authors treated the data: The number of nucleated cells in each sample was estimated by amplification of reference gene primers within the assay. Sequence reads were collapsed and filtered to measure the absolute abundance of every unique TCRbeta CDR3 rearrangement. For each sample, productive Simpson clonality was calculated as the square root of Simpson's diversity index across productive rearrangements. The clones in this table, taken by TCRdb from immuneACCESS, are in-frame only. Not every clone is retained; where verified, under half of the shortfall comes from an unresolved V gene, and the cause of the rest is unknown. V, J and clone size derive from that table, while D and trimming were established from the DNA sequence. A total of 140,000 to 150,000 clones appear in this sample, roughly 90% of them only once. The ten top clones hold over 1.5% of the sample.

On this clone: Its specific antigen is unknown. Base qualities are not at hand, and no much larger clone is one base apart. This sample also contains other DNA sequences that code for the same CDR3.

The study at large found these results: How much clinical and demographic metadata was included differed by source and by participant, and the metadata was provided uncurated.

Each collaborating institution followed its own protocols to collect whole blood in K2EDTA tubes. For TCRbeta analysis, collaborator samples were shipped as frozen whole blood, as isolated PBMCs, or as DNA extracted from either sample type. This sequence was found in a man between 65 and 85 years old with acute or convalescent COVID-19. The sequencing sample was made of peripheral blood.

The CDR3 corresponds to CASSLTGAGNEQFF. The sequenced DNA: TGTGCCAGCAGCTTGACAGGGGCGGGAAATGAGCAGTTCTTC. Recombination connected TRBV7-9 to TRBJ2-1; 8 bases in between match TRBD1. The junction shows trimming of 3 bases on V and 7 bases on J, and the gene matches do not reach 5 bases of it. The CDR3 sequence holds 14 residues, the cysteine and phenylalanine included. Only the CDR3 portion is preserved as DNA: 42 bases, with reading frame beginning at the first base. CDR1 and CDR2, looked up from the germline V gene (reference sequence), are SEHNR and FQNEAQ.